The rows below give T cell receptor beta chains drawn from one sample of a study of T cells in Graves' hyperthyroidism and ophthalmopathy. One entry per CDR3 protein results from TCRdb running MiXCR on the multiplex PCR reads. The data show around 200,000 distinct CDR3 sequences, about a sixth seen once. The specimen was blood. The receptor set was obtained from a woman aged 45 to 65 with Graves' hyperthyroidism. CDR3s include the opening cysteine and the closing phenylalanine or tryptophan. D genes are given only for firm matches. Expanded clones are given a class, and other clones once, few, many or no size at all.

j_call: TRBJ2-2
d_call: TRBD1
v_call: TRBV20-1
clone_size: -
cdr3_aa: CSASPQGAVTGELFF
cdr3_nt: TGCAGTGCTAGTCCACAGGGGGCGGTCACCGGGGAGCTGTTTTTT

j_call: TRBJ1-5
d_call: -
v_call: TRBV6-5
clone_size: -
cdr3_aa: CASSSFPPRQPQHF
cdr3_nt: TGTGCCAGCAGTTCCTTCCCGCCCCGGCAGCCCCAGCATTTT

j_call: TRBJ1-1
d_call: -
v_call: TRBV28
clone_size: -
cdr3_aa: CASSRLASPGTEAFF
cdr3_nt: TGTGCCAGCAGTCGCCTGGCCTCTCCAGGCACTGAAGCTTTCTTT

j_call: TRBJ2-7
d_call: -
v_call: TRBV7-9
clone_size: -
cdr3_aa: CASSSTQLRVYEQYF
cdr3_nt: TGTGCCAGCAGCTCTACCCAGCTCAGGGTCTACGAGCAGTACTTC

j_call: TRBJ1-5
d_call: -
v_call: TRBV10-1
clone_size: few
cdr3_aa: CASSDSLGQPQHF
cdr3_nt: TGCGCCAGCAGTGACAGTCTGGGACAGCCCCAGCATTTT

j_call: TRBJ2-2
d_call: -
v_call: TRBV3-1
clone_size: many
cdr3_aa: CASSQLIRPYTGELFF
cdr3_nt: TGTGCCAGCAGCCAACTAATCCGACCTTACACCGGGGAGCTGTTTTTT

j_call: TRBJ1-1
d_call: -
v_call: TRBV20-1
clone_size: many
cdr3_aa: CSARKVEAFF
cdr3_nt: TGCAGTGCTAGAAAGGTTGAAGCTTTCTTT

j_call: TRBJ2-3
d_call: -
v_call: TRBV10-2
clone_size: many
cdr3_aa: CASRGFSADTQYF
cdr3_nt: TGCGCCAGCAGAGGGTTTAGTGCAGATACGCAGTATTTT

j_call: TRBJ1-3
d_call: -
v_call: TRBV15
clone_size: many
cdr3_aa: CATSRSWGESGNTIYF
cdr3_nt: TGTGCCACCAGCAGATCATGGGGGGAATCTGGAAACACCATATATTTT

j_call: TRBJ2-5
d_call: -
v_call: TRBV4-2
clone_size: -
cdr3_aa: CASSSGTGGRVTQYF
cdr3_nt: TGTGCCAGCAGCTCCGGGACTGGGGGCCGGGTGACCCAGTACTTC

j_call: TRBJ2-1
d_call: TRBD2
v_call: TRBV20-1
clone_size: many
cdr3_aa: CSARDFERGTYNEQFF
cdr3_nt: TGCAGTGCTCGTGACTTCGAGCGGGGCACCTACAATGAGCAGTTCTTC

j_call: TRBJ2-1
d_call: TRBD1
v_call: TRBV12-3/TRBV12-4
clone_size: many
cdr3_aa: CASSPGTGRGVGRSEQFF
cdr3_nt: TGTGCCAGCAGTCCCGGGACAGGAAGGGGGGTAGGTAGGAGTGAGCAGTTCTTC

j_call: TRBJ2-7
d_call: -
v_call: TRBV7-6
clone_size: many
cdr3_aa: CASSLDETALSYEQYF
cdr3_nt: TGTGCCAGCAGCTTAGATGAGACAGCTCTCTCCTACGAGCAGTACTTC

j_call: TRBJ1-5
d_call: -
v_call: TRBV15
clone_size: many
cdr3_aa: CATSSGGSSNQPQHF
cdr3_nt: TGTGCCACCAGCAGCGGGGGGAGCAGCAATCAGCCCCAGCATTTT

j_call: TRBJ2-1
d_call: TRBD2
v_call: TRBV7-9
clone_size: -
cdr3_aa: CASSRWTSGVSYNEQFF
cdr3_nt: TGTGCCAGCAGCCGGTGGACTAGCGGAGTCTCCTACAATGAGCAGTTCTTC

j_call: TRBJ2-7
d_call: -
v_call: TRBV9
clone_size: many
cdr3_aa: CASSVGRNLYEQYF
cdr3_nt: TGTGCCAGCAGCGTAGGCAGGAATCTCTACGAGCAGTACTTC

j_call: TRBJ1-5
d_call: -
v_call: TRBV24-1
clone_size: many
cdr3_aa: CATSDPLGQPQHF
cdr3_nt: TGTGCCACCAGTGACCCCCTGGGTCAGCCCCAGCATTTT

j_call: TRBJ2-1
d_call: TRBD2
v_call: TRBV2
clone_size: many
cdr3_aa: CASSKLAGASSYNEQFF
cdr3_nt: TGTGCCAGCAGTAAATTAGCGGGGGCGAGCTCCTACAATGAGCAGTTCTTC

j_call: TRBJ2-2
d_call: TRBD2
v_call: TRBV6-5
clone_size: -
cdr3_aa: CASSSGGGGGELFF
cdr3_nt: TGTGCCAGCAGTTCCGGGGGGGGGGGCGGGGAGCTGTTTTTT

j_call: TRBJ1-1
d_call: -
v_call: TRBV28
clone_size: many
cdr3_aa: CASSRRAVNTEAFF
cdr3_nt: TGTGCCAGCAGTCGCCGGGCGGTGAACACTGAAGCTTTCTTT

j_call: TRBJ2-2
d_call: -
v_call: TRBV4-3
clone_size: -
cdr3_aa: CASRGGAGTGELFF
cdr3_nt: TGCGCCAGCAGGGGCGGGGCGGGCACCGGGGAGCTGTTTTTT

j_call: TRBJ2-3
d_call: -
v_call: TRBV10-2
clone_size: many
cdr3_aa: CASSEKLRGGWADTQYF
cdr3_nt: TGCGCCAGCAGTGAGAAGTTGAGAGGGGGGTGGGCAGATACGCAGTATTTT

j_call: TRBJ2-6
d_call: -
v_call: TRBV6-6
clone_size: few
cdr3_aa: CASSYSTVPGANVLTF
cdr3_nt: TGTGCCAGCAGTTACTCTACGGTACCTGGGGCCAACGTCCTGACTTTC

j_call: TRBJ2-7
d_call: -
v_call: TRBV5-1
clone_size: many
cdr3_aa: CASSFAGNEQYF
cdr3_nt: TGCGCCAGCAGCTTTGCAGGGAACGAGCAGTACTTC

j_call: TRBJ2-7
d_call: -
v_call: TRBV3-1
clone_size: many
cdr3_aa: CASSQDTARGAWEQYF
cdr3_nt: TGTGCCAGCAGCCAAGACACCGCTCGGGGGGCTTGGGAGCAGTACTTC

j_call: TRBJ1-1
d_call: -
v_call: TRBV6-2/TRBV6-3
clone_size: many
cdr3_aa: CASMGRTEAFF
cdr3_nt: TGTGCCAGCATGGGCAGAACTGAAGCTTTCTTT

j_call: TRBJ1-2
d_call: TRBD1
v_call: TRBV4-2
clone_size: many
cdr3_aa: CASSQSGTVYGYTF
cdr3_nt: TGTGCCAGCAGCCAGTCCGGGACAGTCTATGGCTACACCTTC

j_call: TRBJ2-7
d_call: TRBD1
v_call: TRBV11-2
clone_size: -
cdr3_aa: CASSMRTGPNEQYF
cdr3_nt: TGTGCCAGCAGCATGAGGACAGGGCCCAACGAGCAGTACTTC

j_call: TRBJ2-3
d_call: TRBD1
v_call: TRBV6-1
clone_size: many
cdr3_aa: CASSGTGKVADTQYF
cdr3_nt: TGTGCCAGCAGTGGGACAGGGAAGGTCGCAGATACGCAGTATTTT

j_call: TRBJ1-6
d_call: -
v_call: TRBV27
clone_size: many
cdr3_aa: CASSFLEGRSYNSPLHF
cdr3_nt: TGTGCCAGCAGTTTTTTGGAGGGACGCTCCTATAATTCACCCCTCCACTTT

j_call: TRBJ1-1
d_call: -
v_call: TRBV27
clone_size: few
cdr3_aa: CASKQGAVLYTEAFF
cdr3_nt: TGTGCCAGCAAGCAGGGAGCGGTGTTGTACACTGAAGCTTTCTTT

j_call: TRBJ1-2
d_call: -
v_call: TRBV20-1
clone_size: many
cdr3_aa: CSASRRSNYGYTF
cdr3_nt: TGCAGTGCTAGTCGCAGATCCAACTATGGCTACACCTTC

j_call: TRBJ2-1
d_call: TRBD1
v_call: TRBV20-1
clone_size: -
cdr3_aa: CSARGVRDRGFNEQFF
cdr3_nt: TGCAGTGCTAGGGGGGTCCGGGACAGGGGCTTCAATGAGCAGTTCTTC

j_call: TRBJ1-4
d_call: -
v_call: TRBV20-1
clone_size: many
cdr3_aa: CSARRSTNEKLFF
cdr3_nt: TGCAGTGCTCGCAGATCAACTAATGAAAAACTGTTTTTT

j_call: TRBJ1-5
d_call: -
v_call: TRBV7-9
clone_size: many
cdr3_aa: CASSFYSNQPQHF
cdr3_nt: TGTGCCAGCAGCTTTTATAGCAATCAGCCCCAGCATTTT

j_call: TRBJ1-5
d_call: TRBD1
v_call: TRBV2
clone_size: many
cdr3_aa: CASSNPTGGNQPQHF
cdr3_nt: TGTGCCAGCAGTAATCCTACAGGGGGAAATCAGCCCCAGCATTTT

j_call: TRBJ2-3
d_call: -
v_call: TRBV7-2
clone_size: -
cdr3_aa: CASSLSGLRKVDTQYF
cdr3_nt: TGTGCCAGCAGCTTGTCAGGACTTCGAAAGGTGGATACGCAGTATTTT

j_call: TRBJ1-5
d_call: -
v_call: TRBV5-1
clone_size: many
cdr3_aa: CASSRESNQPQHF
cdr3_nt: TGCGCCAGCAGCAGGGAGAGCAATCAGCCCCAGCATTTT

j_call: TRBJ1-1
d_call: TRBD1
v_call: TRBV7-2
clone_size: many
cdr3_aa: CASSWGQGGTEAFF
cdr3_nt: TGTGCCAGCAGCTGGGGACAGGGGGGGACTGAAGCTTTCTTT

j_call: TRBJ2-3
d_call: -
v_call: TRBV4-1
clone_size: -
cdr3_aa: CASSQATGTPINTQYF
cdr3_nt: TGCGCCAGCAGCCAAGCGACAGGGACTCCGATCAATACGCAGTATTTT

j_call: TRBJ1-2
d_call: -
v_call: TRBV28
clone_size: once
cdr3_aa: CASRPDKWWDGYTF
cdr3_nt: TGTGCCAGCAGGCCCGACAAATGGTGGGACGGCTACACCTTC

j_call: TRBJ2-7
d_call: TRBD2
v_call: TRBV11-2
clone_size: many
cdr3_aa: CASSFSGGGGYEQYF
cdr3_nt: TGTGCCAGCAGCTTTTCCGGGGGGGGCGGGTACGAGCAGTACTTC

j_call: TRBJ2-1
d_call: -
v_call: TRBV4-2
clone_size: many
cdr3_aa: CASSQDRGGGNEQFF
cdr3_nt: TGTGCCAGCAGCCAAGACAGGGGTGGGGGAAATGAGCAGTTCTTC

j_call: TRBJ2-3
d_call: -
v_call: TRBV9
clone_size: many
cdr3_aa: CASTLRGHSTDTQYF
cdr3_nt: TGTGCCAGCACGCTGAGGGGTCATAGCACAGATACGCAGTATTTT

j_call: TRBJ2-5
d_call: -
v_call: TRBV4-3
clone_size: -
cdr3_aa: CAGSQGGGRETQYF
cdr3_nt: TGCGCCGGCAGCCAAGGAGGGGGCAGGGAGACCCAGTACTTC

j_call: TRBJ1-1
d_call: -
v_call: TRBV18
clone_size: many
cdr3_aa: CASSNYNTEAFF
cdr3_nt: TGTGCCAGCTCCAACTATAACACTGAAGCTTTCTTT

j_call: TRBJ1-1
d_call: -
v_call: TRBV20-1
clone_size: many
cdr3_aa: CSPTLNTEAFF
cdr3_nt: TGCAGCCCCACGCTGAACACTGAAGCTTTCTTT

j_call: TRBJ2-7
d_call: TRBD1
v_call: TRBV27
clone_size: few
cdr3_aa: CASSPGGPGTGYEQYF
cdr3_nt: TGTGCCAGCAGTCCAGGGGGTCCAGGGACGGGCTACGAGCAGTACTTC

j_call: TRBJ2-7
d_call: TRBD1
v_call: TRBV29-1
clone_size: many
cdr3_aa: CSVEDSWTGGLNEQYF
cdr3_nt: TGCAGCGTTGAAGATAGTTGGACAGGGGGCCTGAACGAGCAGTACTTC

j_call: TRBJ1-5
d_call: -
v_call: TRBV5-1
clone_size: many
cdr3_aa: CASSLTPGHNNQPQHF
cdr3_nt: TGCGCCAGCAGCTTGACCCCGGGACATAACAATCAGCCCCAGCATTTT

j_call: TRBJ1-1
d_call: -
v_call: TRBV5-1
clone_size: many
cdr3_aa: CASSSTRGSTEAFF
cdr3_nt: TGCGCCAGCAGCTCGACAAGGGGTAGCACTGAAGCTTTCTTT

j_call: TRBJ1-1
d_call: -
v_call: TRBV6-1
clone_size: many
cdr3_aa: CASRAWDTEAFF
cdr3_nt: TGTGCCAGCAGGGCCTGGGACACTGAAGCTTTCTTT

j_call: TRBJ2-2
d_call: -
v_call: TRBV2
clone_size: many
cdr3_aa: CASSEEGVRAQNTGELFF
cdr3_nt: TGTGCCAGCAGTGAAGAGGGTGTGAGAGCACAAAACACCGGGGAGCTGTTTTTT

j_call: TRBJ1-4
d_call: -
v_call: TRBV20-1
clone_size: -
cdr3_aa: CSARGRRQATNEKLFF
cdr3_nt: TGCAGTGCTAGAGGGCGTAGACAGGCAACTAATGAAAAACTGTTTTTT

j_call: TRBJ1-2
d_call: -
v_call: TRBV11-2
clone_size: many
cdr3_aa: CASSLTGRAVNGYTF
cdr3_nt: TGTGCCAGCAGCTTAACCGGCCGGGCTGTGAATGGCTACACCTTC

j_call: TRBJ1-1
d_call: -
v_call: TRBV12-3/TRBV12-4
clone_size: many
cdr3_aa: CASSTLRGAGKDTEAFF
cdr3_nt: TGTGCCAGCAGTACTCTTAGGGGGGCTGGGAAAGACACTGAAGCTTTCTTT

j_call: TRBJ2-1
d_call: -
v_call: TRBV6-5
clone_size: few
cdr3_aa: CASSYVEGTEQSF
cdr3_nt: TGTGCCAGCAGTTACGTCGAGGGGACTGAGCAGTCCTTC

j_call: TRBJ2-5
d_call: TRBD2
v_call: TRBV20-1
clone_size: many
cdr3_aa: CSARGGGDVETQYF
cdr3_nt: TGCAGTGCTAGAGGTGGGGGGGATGTTGAGACCCAGTACTTC

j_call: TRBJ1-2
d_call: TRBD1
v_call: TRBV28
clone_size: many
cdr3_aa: CASRLRWKRTGTGGGYTF
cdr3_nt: TGTGCCAGCAGATTGAGATGGAAGAGGACCGGGACAGGGGGAGGCTACACCTTC